The 27 T cell receptor beta chains below come from one sample, sequenced in a study of CD8 T cells in Susac syndrome. cDNA came from around 0.5 to 1 ug RNA primed by random hexamers. TCRdb used MiXCR to reprocess the immunoSEQ multiplex PCR reads, holding one entry per CDR3 protein. In the table there are about 180,000 distinct CDR3 sequences, around 96% of which are singletons. Sequenced sample: CD8+ T cells from PBMCs. Receptors were obtained from a human donor with multiple sclerosis.

The rearrangement links TRBV7-8 to TRBJ2-1, with D uncertain. The ends were cut back, 4 bases at V and 2 bases at J, with 6 bases in the middle. Germline CDR1 reads SGHVS; CDR2 reads FQNEAQ. The length of the CDR3 is 13 residues. The CDR3 spells CASSSSPYNEQFF. The CDR3 DNA reads TGTGCCAGCAGCTCCAGTCCCTACAATGAGCAGTTCTTC.

The chain links TRBV9 to TRBJ2-1; D possibly corresponds to TRBD2 (5 bases). CDR1 is SGDLS, CDR2 YYNGEE, per germline. Deletions cut 4 bases from V and 5 bases from J, with 19 bases between. The CDR3 sequence is 16 residues long. CDR3: CASSPPERGRDNEQFF. The CDR3 DNA reads as TGTGCCAGCAGCCCTCCGGAACGCGGGCGAGACAATGAGCAGTTCTTC.

This clonotype was recorded only once. This chain links TRBV20-1 with TRBJ2-1, with D perhaps TRBD2 (6 bases). From germline, CDR1 is DFQATT and CDR2 SNEGSKA (reference sequence). The CDR3 runs 11 residues. The V end lost 0 bases, the J end lost 15 bases, and 12 bases lay between the germline ends. Here the CDR3 DNA reads TGCAGTGCTAGAGACGGGAGCGGTGGGTTCTTC. It encodes CSARDGSGGFF.

This chain uses TRBV5-5 with TRBJ2-4; D is perhaps TRBD1 (5 bases). This CDR3 is built from 13 residues. Trimming removed 0 bases at V and 9 bases at J, with 10 bases between. The germline V gene encodes CDR1 SGHKS and CDR2 YYEKEE (reference sequence). CDR3 coding DNA: TGTGCCAGCAGCTTGGAAGCAGGGTTCATTCAGTACTTC. This gives the protein CASSLEAGFIQYF.

CDR3 sequence: CAWSVAESSYEQYF. The CDR3 nucleotides are TGTGCCTGGAGTGTGGCGGAAAGCTCCTACGAGCAGTACTTC. V and J are TRBV30 and TRBJ2-7; D is unresolved. V was clipped by 0 bases and J by 0 bases, with 9 bases between them. Germline V gives CDR1 GTSNPN, CDR2 SVGIG (reference sequence). This CDR3 comprises 14 residues. The full variable domain, with the rest looked up from reference TRBV30 and TRBJ2-7, is SQTIHQWPATLVQPVGSPLSLECTVEGTSNPNLYWYRQAAGRGLQLLFYSVGIGQISSEVPQNLSASRPQDRQFILSSKKLLLSDSGFYLCAWSVAESSYEQYFGPGTRLTVT.

The chain combines TRBV29-1 with TRBJ2-1; a weak D match, TRBD1 (5 bases). The ends were cut back, 5 bases at V and 4 bases at J, with 18 bases in the middle. Germline V gene sequence: CDR1 SQVTM, CDR2 ANQGSEA. The CDR3 spans 15 residues. The CDR3 bases are TGCAGCGTTAGAACCTACCTTGGGGCTTACAATGAGCAGTTCTTC. Translation gives CSVRTYLGAYNEQFF.

This chain uses TRBV19 with TRBJ2-1; D ambiguous. Trimming took off 7 bases at V and 4 bases at J, with 11 bases between the two ends. CDR1 and CDR2 (germline): LNHDA, SQIVND (reference sequence). The CDR3 totals 13 residues. The CDR3 loop reads CASTLGRYNEQFF. The CDR3 DNA sequence: TGTGCCAGTACCCTGGGAAGGTACAATGAGCAGTTCTTC.

The chain links TRBV3-1 to TRBJ2-2, with 7 nucleotides matching TRBD2. Germline trimming cut 3 bases from V and 1 base from J; bases unmatched to any gene: 5. This CDR3 has 16 residues. CDR1 and CDR2 from the germline V gene are LGHDT and YNNKEL (reference sequence). The CDR3 DNA follows: TGTGCCAGCAGCCAGGCGACTAGCAGGAACACCGGGGAGCTGTTTTTT. This translates into CASSQATSRNTGELFF.

The genes are TRBV6-4 and TRBJ2-4; the D gene is possibly TRBD1 (5 bases). CDR3 size: 13 residues. The germline gives CDR1 MRHNA, CDR2 SNTAGT. V lost 3 bases, J lost 11 bases, and 14 bases lay in between. CDR3 sequence reads: CASSETQGSVQYF. In nucleotides, the CDR3 is TGTGCCAGCAGTGAGACCCAGGGATCCGTTCAGTACTTC.

This chain links TRBV7-9 with TRBJ1-2; no clear D gene. Trimming pared 2 bases from V and 3 bases from J, leaving 7 bases between. CDR3 size: 13 residues. CDR1 is SEHNR, CDR2 FQNEAQ, per germline (reference sequence). CDR3 sequence: CASSLSADYGYTF. CDR3 DNA sequence: TGTGCCAGCAGCTTATCAGCGGACTATGGCTACACCTTC.

The chain couples TRBV20-1 to TRBJ2-7, with D unresolved. V gave up 0 bases and J gave up 0 bases, with 9 bases separating them. CDR3 size: 14 residues. Germline CDR1 and CDR2: DFQATT and SNEGSKA (reference sequence). The CDR3 here is CSARDGTVSYEQYF. CDR3 coding DNA: TGCAGTGCTAGAGATGGAACAGTCTCCTACGAGCAGTACTTC.

This chain connects TRBV7-8 to TRBJ2-7; D uncertain. Trimming stripped 0 bases from V and 4 bases from J, with 13 bases between. Germline V gene data show CDR1 as SGHVS and CDR2 as FQNEAQ. This CDR3 is 15 amino acids long. DNA of the CDR3: TGTGCCAGCAGCTTAGCGGCGGAAGGGTCATACGAGCAGTACTTC. This sequence encodes CASSLAAEGSYEQYF. Variable domain in full (rest from reference TRBV7-8 and TRBJ2-7): GAGVSQSPRYKVAKRGQDVALRCDPISGHVSLFWYQQALGQGPEFLTYFQNEAQLDKSGLPSDRFFAERPEGSVSTLKIQRTQQEDSAVYLCASSLAAEGSYEQYFGPGTRLTVT.

The chain couples TRBV19 to TRBJ1-2, with D unclear. The CDR3 has 13 residues. The ends were cut back, 4 bases at V and 6 bases at J, with 12 bases in the middle. Germline assignment: CDR1 LNHDA and CDR2 SQIVND (reference sequence). CDR3 DNA: TGTGCCAGTAGTACAGACCTACTGGATGGCTACACCTTC. It codes for CASSTDLLDGYTF.

The chain carries TRBV28 and TRBJ2-7; D uncertain. The CDR3 has 14 residues. The germline V and J ends were trimmed by 5 bases and 7 bases, with 18 bases remaining between them. Looked up from germline, CDR1 is MDHEN and CDR2 is SYDVKM. CDR3 DNA sequence: TGTGCCAGCAGTCCCACCATAACCGGGTTTGAGCAGTACTTC. It translates to CASSPTITGFEQYF. Supplemented by reference TRBV28 and TRBJ2-7, the full variable domain reads DVKVTQSSRYLVKRTGEKVFLECVQDMDHENMFWYRQDPGLGLRLIYFSYDVKMKEKGDIPEGYSVSREKKERFSLILESASTNQTSMYLCASSPTITGFEQYFGPGTRLTVT.

The chain carries TRBV5-1 and TRBJ1-2; D remains ambiguous. V dropped 0 bases and J dropped 0 bases, with 9 bases sitting between them. The CDR3 runs to 15 residues. Germline V gene sequence: CDR1 SGHRS, CDR2 YFSETQ. The CDR3 DNA reads TGCGCCAGCAGCTTGGTGCCCGACACTAACTATGGCTACACCTTC. Protein sequence: CASSLVPDTNYGYTF.

V is TRBV29-1 and J is TRBJ1-2; D ambiguous. Looked up from germline, CDR1 is SQVTM and CDR2 is ANQGSEA. The CDR3 contains 12 residues. The V end lost 3 bases, the J end lost 4 bases, and 9 bases lay between the germline ends. The CDR3 here is CSVEDGSYGYTF. The CDR3 coding sequence is TGCAGCGTTGAGGACGGAAGCTATGGCTACACCTTC.

A single count supports this clonotype. This rearrangement joins TRBV29-1 to TRBJ2-1; D gene ambiguous. CDR1 is SQVTM and CDR2 is ANQGSEA in the germline V gene. Trimming pared 4 bases from V and 8 bases from J, leaving 12 bases between. CDR3 length: 12 residues. In nucleotides, the CDR3 is TGCAGCGTTGTGGACCGTCGGGATGAGCAGTTCTTC. It specifies CSVVDRRDEQFF.

The rearrangement joins TRBV3-1 to TRBJ2-7, with 8 bases lining up with TRBD2. Germline V gene data show CDR1 as LGHDT and CDR2 as YNNKEL (reference sequence). CDR3 length: 14 amino acids. J lost 3 bases, V lost 1 base, and 2 bases had no gene match. Written as DNA, the CDR3 is TGTGCCAGCAGCCAAGGGACTAGCTACTACGAGCAGTACTTC. Amino acid sequence: CASSQGTSYYEQYF.

The chain combines TRBV24-1 with TRBJ2-2; possibly TRBD2 for D (5 bases). The V gene's germline CDR1 is KGHDR and CDR2 SFDVKD. The V and J ends lost 5 bases and 1 base respectively, with 13 bases between them. The CDR3 has 16 amino acids. The chain's CDR3 is CATSVPAGVNTGELFF. The CDR3 bases are TGTGCCACCAGTGTCCCCGCCGGGGTGAACACCGGGGAGCTGTTTTTT.

The chain carries TRBV11-1 and TRBJ1-1, with D maybe TRBD1 (6 bases). With 2 bases removed from V and 3 bases from J, the gap between germline ends came to 16 bases. Germline V CDR1 and CDR2: SGHAT, FQDESV (reference sequence). The CDR3 contains 16 residues. The CDR3 coding sequence is TGTGCCAGCAGCTTAATTCGGGGGCGCGTGGACACTGAAGCTTTCTTT. It specifies CASSLIRGRVDTEAFF.

This clonotype appeared a single time. This chain links TRBV15 with TRBJ1-2, with D perhaps TRBD1 (5 bases). Germline CDR1 and CDR2: LNHNV and YYDKDF (reference sequence). The CDR3 runs 15 residues. Trimming stripped 5 bases from V and 8 bases from J, with 21 bases between. CDR3 nucleotides: TGTGCCACCAGCGGCGCCGGCGGGGGACCACGGGGCTACACCTTC. Translated: CATSGAGGGPRGYTF. The variable domain in full, completed from reference TRBV15 and TRBJ1-2, reads DAMVIQNPRYQVTQFGKPVTLSCSQTLNHNVMYWYQQKSSQAPKLLFHYYDKDFNNEADTPDNFQSRRPNTSFCFLDIRSPGLGDTAMYLCATSGAGGGPRGYTFGSGTRLTVV.

This rearrangement joins TRBV29-1 to TRBJ2-3; the match to TRBD2 covers 8 bases. The CDR3 sequence is 15 residues long. Germline V lookup: CDR1 SQVTM, CDR2 ANQGSEA. V lost 1 base, J lost 1 base, and 4 bases stayed unmatched. The CDR3 spells CSVEVAGFGTDTQYF. Written as DNA, the CDR3 is TGCAGCGTTGAAGTAGCGGGATTTGGCACAGATACGCAGTATTTT.

The chain links TRBV6-5 to TRBJ1-5; TRBD1 matches at 7 bases. Trimming at V came to 5 bases and at J to 3 bases, leaving 4 bases not matched to a gene. The germline CDR1 and CDR2 sequences are MNHEY and SVGAGI. There are 14 residues in the CDR3. CDR3 sequence (DNA): TGTGCCAGCAGTCCGGGACAGAACAATCAGCCCCAGCATTTT. Residues: CASSPGQNNQPQHF.

The V call is TRBV12-3 or TRBV12-4, the J call TRBJ2-5; no definite D call. Trimming cost V 2 bases and J 3 bases, with 7 bases left between them. The CDR3 consists of 13 residues. CDR3 in amino acids: CASSLSRKETQYF. The DNA of the CDR3 is TGTGCCAGCAGTTTATCTAGGAAAGAGACCCAGTACTTC.

V usage is TRBV4-2 and J usage is TRBJ1-2; TRBD1 is a possible D gene (5 bases). Germline CDR1 is LGHNA and CDR2 is YNFKEQ. V was shortened by 1 base and J by 8 bases, with 11 bases between the two germline ends. CDR3 length equals 13 residues. CDR3 nucleotide sequence: TGTGCCAGCAGCCAAGGTCCTGGGGGAGGCTACACCTTC. Protein product: CASSQGPGGGYTF.

CDR3 protein: CASSFGSPGTEATRQFF. The CDR3 DNA follows: TGTGCCAGCAGTTTTGGAAGTCCCGGGACAGAGGCCACGAGACAGTTCTTC. V gene TRBV27 combines with J gene TRBJ2-1; the match to TRBD1 covers 7 bases. Germline-derived CDR1 and CDR2 are MNHEY and SMNVEV (reference sequence). The V gene end was trimmed by 3 bases and the J gene end by 13 bases; junction bases not matched to a gene: 21. CDR3 size: 17 residues.

This clonotype was observed a single time. The chain recombines TRBV2 with TRBJ2-3, with 7 positions matching TRBD2. V was clipped by 2 bases and J by 3 bases; unmatched bases: 5. CDR3 length: 15 amino acids. Germline assignment: CDR1 SNHLY and CDR2 FYNNEI. The CDR3 protein is CASSELRGTTDTQYF. Written as DNA, the CDR3 is TGTGCCAGCAGTGAATTGCGGGGGACTACAGATACGCAGTATTTT.